This TCR beta chain was sequenced during a study of beta chain features in type 1 diabetes. General study points: Comparison showed that naive, central memory and Treg TCRB repertoires appeared more similar among patients than among healthy donors. cDNA-based sequencing might over-represent cells highly expressing TCR. More deletions and fewer insertions at VDJ junctions were seen in type 1 diabetes patients. There was no resolution here of whether HLA type influences TCRB rearrangement.

This clone occurred a few times. Its specificity is unknown. Other DNA sequences in the same sample also yield this CDR3. Between the trimmed V and J ends, which lost 4 bases and 4 bases, there was a span of 7 bases. The CDR3 loop spans 11 amino acids. Germline CDR1 and CDR2: SQVTM and ANQGSEA. Of the isolated RNA, all was reverse transcribed, and so the sequenced material was expressed TCRB transcripts. Assay: immunoSEQ multiplex PCR; the TCRdb copy retains only in-frame clones and omits some. The sample shows roughly 450,000 clones, around 14% of them seen only once. This TCR was recovered from a young man in good health. The chain carries TRBV29-1 and TRBJ1-1; TRBD1 might be the D (5 bases). Sequencing input: naive CD4+ T cells from blood. The chain's CDR3 is CSVVGGTEAFF. CDR3 DNA: TGCAGCGTTGTGGGGGGCACTGAAGCTTTCTTT.